This TCR beta chain stems from a study of cytomegalovirus exposure and HLA in healthy donors. Overall study findings and caveats: CMV serostatus was the only recorded immune exposure for donors. Later on, a genetic analysis was performed. It linked a missense variant in DCLRE1C with V- and J-gene trimming of TCR beta. A further, later analysis showed that HLA-associated TCR beta chains (compared with equally common others) were more clonally expanded.

The CDR3 is 13 amino acids. With 8 bases removed from V and 0 bases from J, the gap between germline ends came to 8 bases. From germline, CDR1 is MNHEY and CDR2 SMNVEV (reference sequence). The PCR used 60 Vbeta and 13 Jbeta primers. TCRdb keeps only in-frame clones here, not all; method: immunoSEQ multiplex PCR. The repertoire consists of over 90,000 clones, with under 80% occurring once and the leading ten covering 9% to 12%. This clone appeared many times. Its antigen is not identified. The chain is built from TRBV27 and TRBJ1-5, with a tentative D call TRBD1 (5 bases). The TCR sequence derives from a woman aged 18-29 years in good health and CMV-seropositive. Sequenced: PBMCs. The CDR3 DNA reads TGTGCCAGCTGGGACTTTAGCAATCAGCCCCAGCATTTT. It is translated as CASWDFSNQPQHF.